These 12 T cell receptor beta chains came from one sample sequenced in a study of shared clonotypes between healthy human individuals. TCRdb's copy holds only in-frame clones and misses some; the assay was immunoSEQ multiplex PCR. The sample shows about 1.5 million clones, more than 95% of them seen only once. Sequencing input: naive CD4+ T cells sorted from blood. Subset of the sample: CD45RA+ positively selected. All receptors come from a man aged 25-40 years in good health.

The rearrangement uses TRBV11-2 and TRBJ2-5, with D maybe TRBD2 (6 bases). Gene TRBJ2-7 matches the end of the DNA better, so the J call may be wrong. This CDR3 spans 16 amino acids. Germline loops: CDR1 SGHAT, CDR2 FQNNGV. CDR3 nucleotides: TGTGCCAGCAGCTCCCTCCGGGACTCGCGTAGGGACGAGCAGTACTTC. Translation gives CASSSLRDSRRDEQYF.

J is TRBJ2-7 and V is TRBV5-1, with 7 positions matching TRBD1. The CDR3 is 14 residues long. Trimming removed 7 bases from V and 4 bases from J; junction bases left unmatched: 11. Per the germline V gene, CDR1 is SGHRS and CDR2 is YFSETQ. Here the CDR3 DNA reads TGCGCCAGCCAGACAGGGTCGGGCGCTTACGAGCAGTACTTC. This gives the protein CASQTGSGAYEQYF.

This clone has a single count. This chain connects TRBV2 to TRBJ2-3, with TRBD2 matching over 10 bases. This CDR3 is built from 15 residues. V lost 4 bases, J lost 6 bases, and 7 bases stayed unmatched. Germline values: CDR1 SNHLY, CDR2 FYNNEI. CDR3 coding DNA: TGTGCCAGCAGTGTGCTAGCGGGAGCGTCGGATACGCAGTATTTT. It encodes CASSVLAGASDTQYF.

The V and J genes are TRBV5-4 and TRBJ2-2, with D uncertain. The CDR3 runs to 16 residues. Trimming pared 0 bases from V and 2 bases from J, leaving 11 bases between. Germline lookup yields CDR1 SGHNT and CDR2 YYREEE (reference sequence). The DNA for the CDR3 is TGTGCCAGCAGCTTGGCCCCGAAGTTAAACACCGGGGAGCTGTTTTTT. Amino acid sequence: CASSLAPKLNTGELFF.

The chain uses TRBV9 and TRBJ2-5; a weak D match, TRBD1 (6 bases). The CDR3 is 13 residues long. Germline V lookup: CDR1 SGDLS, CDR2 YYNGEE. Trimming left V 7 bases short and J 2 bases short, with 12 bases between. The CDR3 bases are TGTGCCAGCTCACGACAGGTACAAGAGACCCAGTACTTC. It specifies CASSRQVQETQYF.

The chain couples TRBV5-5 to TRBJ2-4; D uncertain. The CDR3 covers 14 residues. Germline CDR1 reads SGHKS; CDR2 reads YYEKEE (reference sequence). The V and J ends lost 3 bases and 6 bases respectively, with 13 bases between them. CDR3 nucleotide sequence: TGTGCCAGCAGCTGGATGCGGACCGGAAACATTCAGTACTTC. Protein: CASSWMRTGNIQYF.

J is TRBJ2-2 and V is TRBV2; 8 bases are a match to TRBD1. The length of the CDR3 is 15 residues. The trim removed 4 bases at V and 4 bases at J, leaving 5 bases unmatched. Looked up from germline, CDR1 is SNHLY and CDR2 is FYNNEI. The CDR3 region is CASSVRTGRTGELFF. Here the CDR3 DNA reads TGTGCCAGCAGTGTTAGGACAGGGCGCACCGGGGAGCTGTTTTTT.

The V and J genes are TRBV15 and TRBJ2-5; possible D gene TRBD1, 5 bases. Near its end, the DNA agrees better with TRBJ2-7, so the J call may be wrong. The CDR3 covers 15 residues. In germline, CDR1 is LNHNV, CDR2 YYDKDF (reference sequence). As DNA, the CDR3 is TGTGCCACCAGCAGAGACCCCGACAGAACCTACGAGCAGTACTTC. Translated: CATSRDPDRTYEQYF.

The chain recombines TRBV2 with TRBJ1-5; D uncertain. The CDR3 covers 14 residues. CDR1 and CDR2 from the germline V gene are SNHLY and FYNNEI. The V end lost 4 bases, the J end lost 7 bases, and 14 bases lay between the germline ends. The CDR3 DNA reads TGTGCCAGCAGTGGATCCTCAGTTCTACAGCCCCAGCATTTT. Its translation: CASSGSSVLQPQHF. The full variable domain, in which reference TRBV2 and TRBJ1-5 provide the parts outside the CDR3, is EPEVTQTPSHQVTQMGQEVILRCVPISNHLYFYWYRQILGQKVEFLVSFYNNEISEKSEIFDDQFSVERPDGSNFTLKIRSTKLEDSAMYFCASSGSSVLQPQHFGDGTRLSIL.

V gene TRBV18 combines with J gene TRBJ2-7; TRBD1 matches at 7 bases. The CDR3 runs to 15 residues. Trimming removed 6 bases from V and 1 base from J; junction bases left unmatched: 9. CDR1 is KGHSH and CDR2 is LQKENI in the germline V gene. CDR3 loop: CASSSGQAISYEQYF. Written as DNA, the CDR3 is TGTGCCAGCTCTTCAGGACAGGCCATTTCCTACGAGCAGTACTTC.

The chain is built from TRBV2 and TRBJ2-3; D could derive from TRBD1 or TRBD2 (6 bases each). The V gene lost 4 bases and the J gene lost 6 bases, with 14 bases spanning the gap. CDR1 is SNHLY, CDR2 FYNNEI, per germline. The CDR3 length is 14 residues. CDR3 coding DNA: TGTGCCAGCAGTGTTTGGGGGGCGGGTGATACGCAGTATTTT. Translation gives CASSVWGAGDTQYF.

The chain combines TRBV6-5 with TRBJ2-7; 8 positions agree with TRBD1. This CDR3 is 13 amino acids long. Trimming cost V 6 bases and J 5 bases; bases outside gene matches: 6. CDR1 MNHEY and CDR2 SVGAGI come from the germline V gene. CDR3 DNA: TGTGCCAGCAGCCGCAGGGGGCTGGACGAGCAGTACTTC. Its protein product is CASSRRGLDEQYF.